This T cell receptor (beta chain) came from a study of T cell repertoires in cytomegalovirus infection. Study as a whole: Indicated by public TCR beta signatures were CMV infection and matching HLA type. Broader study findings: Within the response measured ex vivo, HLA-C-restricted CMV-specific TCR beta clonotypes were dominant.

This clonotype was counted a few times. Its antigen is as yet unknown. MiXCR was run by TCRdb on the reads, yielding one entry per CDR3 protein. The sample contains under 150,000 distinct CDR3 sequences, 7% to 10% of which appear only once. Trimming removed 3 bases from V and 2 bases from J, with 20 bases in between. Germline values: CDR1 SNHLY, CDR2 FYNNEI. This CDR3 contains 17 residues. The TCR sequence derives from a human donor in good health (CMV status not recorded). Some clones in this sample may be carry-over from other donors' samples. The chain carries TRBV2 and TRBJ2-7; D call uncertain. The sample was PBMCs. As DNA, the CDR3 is TGTGCCAGCAGTGATGGCGGAATTGGGCCAGTGACCTACGAGCAGTACTTC. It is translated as CASSDGGIGPVTYEQYF.